These 23 T cell receptor beta chains share one sample of origin, sequenced in a study of technical replicates of blood from a few donors. Sequencing used immunoSEQ multiplex PCR; TCRdb keeps in-frame clones, though not all of them. This table holds about 44,000 clones, 96% found once. The material sequenced was T cells isolated from PBMCs. The receptors derive from a human donor in good health.

The V call is TRBV19, the J call TRBJ2-1, with TRBD2 matching over 7 bases. Germline lookup yields CDR1 LNHDA and CDR2 SQIVND (reference sequence). The V gene end was trimmed by 7 bases and the J gene end by 7 bases; junction bases not matched to a gene: 7. The CDR3 is made up of 13 amino acids. CDR3 sequence: CASKGGSWNEQFF. For the CDR3, the DNA is TGTGCCAGTAAGGGCGGGAGTTGGAATGAGCAGTTCTTC.

CDR3 coding DNA: TGTGCCAGCAGCCCCCCCGGAGATACGCAGTATTTT. This encodes CASSPPGDTQYF. V gene TRBV7-2 combines with J gene TRBJ2-3; D is unresolved. The CDR3 consists of 12 residues. Germline V gives CDR1 SGHTA, CDR2 FQGNSA. V was pared by 5 bases and J by 5 bases, with 8 bases between.

The chain is built from TRBV7-2 and TRBJ1-3, with D maybe TRBD1 (5 bases). Germline V gene data show CDR1 as SGHTA and CDR2 as FQGNSA. V lost 3 bases, J lost 9 bases, and 15 bases lay in between. CDR3 size: 14 residues. The CDR3 nucleotides read TGTGCCAGCAGCTTGTCTGGGGGAGGTTTCACCATATATTTT. Protein sequence: CASSLSGGGFTIYF.

The chain joins TRBV30 to TRBJ1-4; 10 bases line up with TRBD1. CDR1 is GTSNPN and CDR2 is SVGIG in the germline V gene (reference sequence). V shed 2 bases, J shed 11 bases, and the junction held 8 bases outside the gene matches. The CDR3 runs to 14 residues. The CDR3 sequence is CAWSSGTGEGKLFF. CDR3 nucleotide sequence: TGTGCCTGGAGTTCCGGGACAGGGGAAGGGAAACTGTTTTTT.

This chain links TRBV27 with TRBJ1-2; 10 bases align to TRBD1. Germline assignment: CDR1 MNHEY and CDR2 SMNVEV (reference sequence). The V segment lost 4 bases and the J segment 6 bases; nucleotides outside the gene matches: 5. The CDR3 consists of 14 residues. Here the CDR3 reads CASSWTGGSHGYTF. CDR3 DNA sequence: TGTGCCAGCAGTTGGACAGGGGGTTCCCATGGCTACACCTTC.

The chain combines TRBV7-9 with TRBJ1-2; 7 bases agree with TRBD1. V trimming: 5 bases; J trimming: 0 bases; junction bases outside the gene matches: 9. Per germline, CDR1 SEHNR and CDR2 FQNEAQ (reference sequence). The CDR3 contains 16 residues. The CDR3 DNA sequence: TGTGCCAGCAGCCCAGGGACAGTTTATACTAACTATGGCTACACCTTC. This codes for CASSPGTVYTNYGYTF.

The chain is built from TRBV14 and TRBJ2-4, with 7 bases identical to TRBD2. The CDR3 runs to 14 residues. J gave up 8 bases and V 3 bases, and 7 bases lay outside the gene matches. From germline, CDR1 is SGHDN and CDR2 FVKESK. The DNA of the CDR3 is TGTGCCAGCAGCCAGGGAGGGCCTTTGTACATTCAGTACTTC. Amino acid sequence: CASSQGGPLYIQYF.

The chain recombines TRBV11-2 with TRBJ1-1, with 10 bases identical to TRBD1. This CDR3 is built from 17 residues. The J segment lost 3 bases and the V segment lost 5 bases, leaving 12 bases of the junction unmatched. Germline CDR1 SGHAT, CDR2 FQNNGV. The CDR3 protein is CASSPWDRGGQDTEAFF. For the CDR3, the DNA is TGTGCCAGCAGCCCGTGGGACAGGGGCGGTCAGGACACTGAAGCTTTCTTT.

This chain connects TRBV2 to TRBJ1-4; D gene unclear. Per germline, CDR1 SNHLY and CDR2 FYNNEI. The CDR3 is 15 residues long. The ends were cut back, 7 bases at V and 2 bases at J, with 14 bases in the middle. The CDR3: CASKERSNTNEKLFF. The DNA for the CDR3 is TGTGCCAGCAAGGAGCGAAGTAATACTAATGAAAAACTGTTTTTT.

This rearrangement joins TRBV28 to TRBJ1-5; D is undetermined. Trimming cost V 5 bases and J 4 bases, with 12 bases left between them. The CDR3 covers 14 residues. Germline-derived CDR1 and CDR2 are MDHEN and SYDVKM. CDR3 coding DNA: TGTGCCAGCAGTCGTATACCCCGGAATCAGCCCCAGCATTTT. Amino acids: CASSRIPRNQPQHF.

V gene TRBV5-1 combines with J gene TRBJ2-5; no clear D gene. The germline CDR1 and CDR2 sequences are SGHRS and YFSETQ. V was cut by 2 bases and J by 2 bases, with 7 bases left in between. The CDR3 extends over 13 amino acids. The CDR3 protein is CASSLSLQETQYF. The CDR3 coding sequence is TGCGCCAGCAGCTTATCACTACAAGAGACCCAGTACTTC.

The chain recombines TRBV4-3 with TRBJ2-3; possible D gene TRBD1, 5 bases. Germline assignment: CDR1 LGHNA and CDR2 YSLEER. This CDR3 region has 16 residues. Trimming removed 1 base from V and 6 bases from J, with 17 bases in between. The CDR3 DNA reads as TGCGCCAGCAGCCAAGCTTTGGCAGGGAAGACGGATACGCAGTATTTT. Its translation is CASSQALAGKTDTQYF.

The chain carries TRBV2 and TRBJ1-5; 7 bases fit TRBD1. Germline V CDR1 and CDR2: SNHLY, FYNNEI. The V segment lost 4 bases and the J segment 3 bases; nucleotides outside the gene matches: 3. There are 14 residues in the CDR3. CDR3 nucleotides: TGTGCCAGCAGTGGGACAGGAAACAATCAGCCCCAGCATTTT. This codes for CASSGTGNNQPQHF.

The genes are TRBV7-9 and TRBJ2-3; 7 bases are shared with TRBD1. The CDR3 has 15 residues. The germline V gene has CDR1 SEHNR and CDR2 FQNEAQ (reference sequence). Trimming at V came to 1 base and at J to 0 bases, leaving 1 base not matched to a gene. CDR3: CASSLGTGSTDTQYF. CDR3 nucleotides: TGTGCCAGCAGCTTAGGGACAGGAAGCACAGATACGCAGTATTTT. Using reference TRBV7-9 and TRBJ2-3 for the parts outside the CDR3, the full variable domain is DTGVSQNPRHKITKRGQNVTFRCDPISEHNRLYWYRQTLGQGPEFLTYFQNEAQLEKSRLLSDRFSAERPKGSFSTLEIQRTEQGDSAMYLCASSLGTGSTDTQYFGPGTRLTVL.

CDR3 sequence reads: CSARAPGGYTF. The CDR3 DNA is TGCAGTGCTAGAGCTCCGGGAGGCTACACCTTC. This rearrangement joins TRBV20-1 to TRBJ1-2; no definite D call. This CDR3 has 11 amino acids. V lost 1 base and J 8 bases, leaving 8 bases between the germline ends. Per germline, CDR1 DFQATT and CDR2 SNEGSKA (reference sequence).

The chain links TRBV11-3 to TRBJ2-7; TRBD2 is a possible D gene (6 bases). Germline lookup yields CDR1 SGHNT and CDR2 YENEEA. V was clipped by 0 bases and J by 3 bases, with 9 bases between them. This CDR3 has 14 residues. The CDR3 DNA reads TGTGCCAGCAGCTTAGAAGGAGGGGTCTACGAGCAGTACTTC. Encoded protein: CASSLEGGVYEQYF.

The genes are TRBV18 and TRBJ1-1, with 9 bases matching TRBD1. V lost 5 bases, J lost 5 bases, and 6 bases stayed unmatched. Germline V gives CDR1 KGHSH, CDR2 LQKENI. CDR3 length: 14 amino acids. The DNA of the CDR3 is TGTGCCAGCTCAGGACAGGGGCGAGGTACTGAAGCTTTCTTT. Protein: CASSGQGRGTEAFF.

This clone was observed once. The V gene is TRBV14, the J gene TRBJ1-2; TRBD1 aligns across 9 bases. This CDR3 region has 16 residues. Germline V CDR1 and CDR2: SGHDN, FVKESK. V lost 2 bases and J lost 7; bases outside the gene matches: 11. CDR3 sequence: CASSQIFSATGGGYTF. CDR3 nucleotide sequence: TGTGCCAGCAGCCAAATATTCTCGGCGACAGGGGGTGGCTACACCTTC.

The chain recombines TRBV5-8 with TRBJ1-1; tentatively, D is TRBD1 (5 bases). Germline lookup yields CDR1 SGHTS and CDR2 YDEGEE. This CDR3 is built from 15 residues. Trimming took off 2 bases at V and 0 bases at J, with 11 bases between the two ends. CDR3 sequence (DNA): TGTGCCAGCAGCTTCAGGGTAAATATGAACACTGAAGCTTTCTTT. It codes for CASSFRVNMNTEAFF.

This chain uses TRBV13 with TRBJ2-7, with TRBD2 matching over 8 bases. This CDR3 is built from 14 residues. The trim removed 5 bases at V and 4 bases at J, leaving 7 bases unmatched. In germline, CDR1 is PRHDT, CDR2 FYEKMQ (reference sequence). The CDR3 coding sequence is TGTGCCAGCAGCCATAGCGGGAATGGTTACGAGCAGTACTTC. Translating gives CASSHSGNGYEQYF.

The chain joins TRBV7-2 to TRBJ2-1, with 9 bases aligning to TRBD2. Germline V gives CDR1 SGHTA, CDR2 FQGNSA. The CDR3 consists of 15 residues. V shed 2 bases, J shed 4 bases, and the junction held 3 bases outside the gene matches. The CDR3 DNA follows: TGTGCCAGCAGCTTAAATAGCGGGAGATACAATGAGCAGTTCTTC. The encoded protein is CASSLNSGRYNEQFF.

This clone occurred once. This rearrangement joins TRBV11-2 to TRBJ2-1; possibly TRBD2 for D (5 bases). Trimming shortened V by 2 bases and J by 0 bases, and 11 bases separated the two germline ends. The CDR3 sequence is 16 residues long. The V gene's germline CDR1 is SGHAT and CDR2 FQNNGV. CDR3 loop: CASSLNVGSSYNEQFF. CDR3 bases: TGTGCCAGCAGCTTAAATGTGGGGAGCTCCTACAATGAGCAGTTCTTC.

This chain uses TRBV30 with TRBJ2-7; 9 bases map to TRBD2. The CDR3 is 15 residues long. The V gene end was trimmed by 0 bases and the J gene end by 3 bases; junction bases not matched to a gene: 6. Germline V gives CDR1 GTSNPN, CDR2 SVGIG (reference sequence). CDR3 residues: CAWSVREREVYEQYF. CDR3 nucleotide sequence: TGTGCCTGGAGTGTACGCGAGCGGGAGGTCTACGAGCAGTACTTC.